Presented here are 15 T cell receptor beta chains from one specimen sequenced in a study of CD8 T cells in Susac syndrome. A quantity of about 0.5 to 1 ug RNA underwent reverse transcription using random hexamers. Each CDR3 protein is one row after TCRdb ran MiXCR on the immunoSEQ multiplex PCR reads. This table holds some 140,000 distinct CDR3 sequences, 85% to 95% found once. Sequenced material: CD8+ T cells from PBMCs. Receptor source: a human donor with Susac syndrome.

This clonotype came up once. V gene TRBV19 combines with J gene TRBJ2-1; 11 positions agree with TRBD2. V lost 3 bases and J lost 7; bases outside the gene matches: 5. This CDR3 is built from 15 residues. The germline gives CDR1 LNHDA, CDR2 SQIVND (reference sequence). The CDR3 DNA sequence: TGTGCCAGTAGTATGGATAGCGGGGGGGCAAATGAGCAGTTCTTC. It codes for CASSMDSGGANEQFF.

The chain combines TRBV4-1 with TRBJ1-1; a possible D gene is TRBD1 (6 bases). Germline V gene sequence: CDR1 MGHRA, CDR2 YSYEKL. Trimming removed 0 bases from V and 0 bases from J, with 8 bases in between. The CDR3 extends over 15 amino acids. As DNA, the CDR3 is TGCGCCAGCAGCCAAGACAGGACAGTGAACACTGAAGCTTTCTTT. Its translation: CASSQDRTVNTEAFF.

The chain links TRBV19 to TRBJ2-7; the D is unclear. V shed 5 bases and J shed 0 bases, with 11 bases lying between them. This CDR3 spans 14 amino acids. Germline V gene lookup returns CDR1 LNHDA and CDR2 SQIVND (reference sequence). CDR3 residues: CASSSGLYSYEQYF. Written as DNA, the CDR3 is TGTGCCAGTAGTTCCGGGCTTTACTCCTACGAGCAGTACTTC. Full variable domain (outside the CDR3, taken from reference TRBV19 and TRBJ2-7): DGGITQSPKYLFRKEGQNVTLSCEQNLNHDAMYWYRQDPGQGLRLIYYSQIVNDFQKGDIAEGYSVSREKKESFPLTVTSAQKNPTAFYLCASSSGLYSYEQYFGPGTRLTVT.

CDR3 amino acids: CASGFGDEQYF. The CDR3 DNA follows: TGTGCTAGTGGTTTTGGGGACGAGCAGTACTTC. The V gene is TRBV12-5, the J gene TRBJ2-7; no reliable D call. The V end was cut by 3 bases, the J end by 5 bases, with 5 bases between. There are 11 residues in the CDR3. Germline V gives CDR1 LGHNT, CDR2 FRNRAP.

This sequence joins TRBV4-1 and TRBJ2-2; D remains unclear. The CDR3 is made up of 17 amino acids. V was cut by 0 bases and J by 3 bases, with 14 bases left in between. Per the germline V gene, CDR1 is MGHRA and CDR2 is YSYEKL. Here the CDR3 DNA reads TGCGCCAGCAGCCAAGAACGACCTAGTACGGACACCGGGGAGCTGTTTTTT. It specifies CASSQERPSTDTGELFF.

The chain uses TRBV6-2 or TRBV6-3 and TRBJ1-1; D is unclear. Germline lookup yields CDR1 MNHEY and CDR2 SVGEGT. This CDR3 is 16 amino acids long. Trimming took 6 bases from V and 3 from J, leaving 20 bases between them. As DNA, the CDR3 is TGTGCCAGCAGAGGGTTTGGTGCGACGGTGGACACTGAAGCTTTCTTT. Protein sequence: CASRGFGATVDTEAFF.

The chain is built from TRBV24-1 and TRBJ2-7; perhaps TRBD1 as D (6 bases). The germline V gene has CDR1 KGHDR and CDR2 SFDVKD. Trimming left V 2 bases short and J 3 bases short, with 7 bases between. CDR3 length: 13 residues. CDR3 coding DNA: TGTGCCACCAGTGATTCACAGGGCTACGAGCAGTACTTC. Its protein product is CATSDSQGYEQYF.

The chain uses TRBV13 and TRBJ1-1; no reliable D call. CDR1 and CDR2 (germline): PRHDT, FYEKMQ (reference sequence). V dropped 4 bases and J dropped 3 bases, with 12 bases sitting between them. The CDR3 spans 14 residues. The DNA of the CDR3 is TGTGCCAGCAGCTCCGGAACATCGGACACTGAAGCTTTCTTT. Translated, it gives CASSSGTSDTEAFF. Drawing the rest from reference TRBV13 and TRBJ1-1, the complete variable domain is AAGVIQSPRHLIKEKRETATLKCYPIPRHDTVYWYQQGPGQDPQFLISFYEKMQSDKGSIPDRFSAQQFSDYHSELNMSSLELGDSALYFCASSSGTSDTEAFFGQGTRLTVV.

In this sample, this clonotype turned up once. The chain links TRBV29-1 to TRBJ1-2; TRBD1 matches at 8 bases. This CDR3 comprises 13 residues. Germline lookup yields CDR1 SQVTM and CDR2 ANQGSEA. Trimming took 5 bases from V and 4 from J; bases not matched to a gene: 6. CDR3: CSVYQGAGYGYTF. The DNA for the CDR3 is TGCAGCGTTTACCAGGGGGCGGGCTATGGCTACACCTTC.

This clonotype came up once. V usage is TRBV9 and J usage is TRBJ2-1; 9 bases map to TRBD2. J was trimmed by 1 base and V by 3 bases; bases with no gene match: 11. The CDR3 consists of 18 residues. Germline assignment: CDR1 SGDLS and CDR2 YYNGEE. CDR3 protein: CASSDGSGSVRSYNEQFF. In nucleotides, the CDR3 is TGTGCCAGCAGCGATGGTAGCGGGAGTGTAAGGTCCTACAATGAGCAGTTCTTC. The full variable domain, its missing parts supplied by reference TRBV9 and TRBJ2-1, is DSGVTQTPKHLITATGQRVTLRCSPRSGDLSVYWYQQSLDQGLQFLIQYYNGEERAKGNILERFSAQQFPDLHSELNLSSLELGDSALYFCASSDGSGSVRSYNEQFFGPGTRLTVL.

CDR3 sequence: CACRADTGELFF. The CDR3 nucleotides are TGTGCGTGCAGGGCAGACACCGGGGAGCTGTTTTTT. The chain combines TRBV11-2 with TRBJ2-2, with D possibly TRBD1 on 5 matching bases. The germline CDR1 and CDR2 sequences are SGHAT and FQNNGV. The CDR3 sequence is 12 residues long.

The chain joins TRBV7-6 to TRBJ2-1; 9 bases are shared with TRBD2. J lost 7 bases, V lost 3 bases, and 7 bases had no gene match. Looked up from germline, CDR1 is SGHVS and CDR2 is FNYEAQ. This CDR3 is built from 15 residues. CDR3 DNA sequence: TGTGCCAGCAGCTTTGGGGCGGGAGGGCTGAATGAGCAGTTCTTC. It yields the protein CASSFGAGGLNEQFF.

The sample holds one count of this clonotype. The chain uses TRBV9 and TRBJ2-1; no clear D. The CDR3 runs 11 residues. The germline V and J ends were trimmed by 7 bases and 8 bases, with 10 bases remaining between them. Per the germline V gene, CDR1 is SGDLS and CDR2 is YYNGEE. The CDR3 DNA reads as TGTGCCAGCTCCTTTATGGATGAGCAGTTCTTC. It is translated as CASSFMDEQFF.

This clonotype showed up just once. CDR3 bases: TGCGCCAGCAGCCAACTTGGACAGGGGGTGGAAGCTTTCTTT. It specifies CASSQLGQGVEAFF. This chain joins TRBV4-1 and TRBJ1-1; 10 positions match TRBD1. The CDR3 has 14 residues. In germline, CDR1 is MGHRA, CDR2 YSYEKL. The V and J ends lost 2 bases and 8 bases, in that order; junction bases with no gene match: 5.

The rearrangement joins TRBV7-3 to TRBJ2-1; D might be TRBD2 (5 bases). Trimming left V 5 bases short and J 8 bases short, with 25 bases between. Germline CDR1 and CDR2: SGHTA and FQGTGA. The CDR3 consists of 17 residues. CDR3 nucleotides: TGTGCCAGCAGCCCTTCCTCACTAGTCCCCACACACGATGAGCAGTTCTTC. Its translation is CASSPSSLVPTHDEQFF.